This T cell receptor (beta chain) was sequenced for a study of vaccination and CD4 T cells after COVID-19. As for treatment: approximately nine-day PBMC culture with coronavirus spike peptide pools or control peptides (ViraFEST assay). With fresh IL-2 medium, half the medium was replaced on days 3 and 7. Cultured CD4+ T cells had their DNA profiled by the Oncomine TCR Beta short-read assay. TCRdb processed the PCR reads anew with MiXCR; each CDR3 protein has one entry. Found here are approximately 19,000 distinct CDR3 sequences, 70% of them singletons; the top ten hold 5.5% to 7%. Trimming removed 8 bases at V and 1 base at J, with 12 bases between. CDR1 is MGHDK and CDR2 is SYGVNS in the germline V gene. CDR3 length equals 14 residues. A note on this clonotype: Its antigen is still unknown.

Sequences were obtained from CD4+ T cells from blood, cultured in vitro. The sequence came from a human donor who had recovered from COVID-19. The chain joins TRBV25-1 to TRBJ1-5, with D perhaps matching TRBD1 (5 bases). CDR3 sequence: CASAQGSSNQPQHF. The CDR3 DNA reads TGTGCCAGCGCCCAGGGTAGCAGCAATCAGCCCCAGCATTTT.